Included here is one T cell receptor beta chain sequence, with context. V lost 9 bases and J lost 4; bases outside the gene matches: 11. The CDR3 has 15 residues. CDR1 is ENHRY, CDR2 SYGVKD, per germline. A multiplex PCR was run with 60 Vbeta primers and 13 Jbeta primers. TCRdb's table, derived via immunoSEQ multiplex PCR, lists solely in-frame clones and lacks some. The table lists some 130,000 clones, roughly 70% of them singletons. These donors counted as nominally healthy when sampled, but unrecorded immune exposures were likely. The sample comes from a study of cytomegalovirus exposure and HLA in healthy donors. Study summary: In an earlier analysis, approximately 120 million unique TCR beta sequences were found from about 179 million T cells.

The sequenced material came from PBMCs. This receptor was taken from a human donor in good health. The chain is built from TRBV10-3 and TRBJ1-3, with 8 bases identical to TRBD1. DNA of the CDR3: TGTGCCATTGGAGACAGGGGAGGGTTCGGAAACACCATATATTTT. It translates to CAIGDRGGFGNTIYF.